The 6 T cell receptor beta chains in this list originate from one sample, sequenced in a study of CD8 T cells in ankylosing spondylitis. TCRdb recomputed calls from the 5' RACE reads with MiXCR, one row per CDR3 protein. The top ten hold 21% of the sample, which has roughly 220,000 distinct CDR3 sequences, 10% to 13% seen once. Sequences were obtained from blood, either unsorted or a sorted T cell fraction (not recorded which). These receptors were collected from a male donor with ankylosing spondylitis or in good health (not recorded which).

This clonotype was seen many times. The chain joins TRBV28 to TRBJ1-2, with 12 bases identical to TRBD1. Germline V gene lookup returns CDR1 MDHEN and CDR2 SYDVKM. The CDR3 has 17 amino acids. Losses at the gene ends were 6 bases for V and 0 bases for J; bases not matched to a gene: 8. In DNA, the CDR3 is TGTGCCAGCAGCAAGGGACAGGGGGCTGGGACTAACTATGGCTACACCTTC. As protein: CASSKGQGAGTNYGYTF.

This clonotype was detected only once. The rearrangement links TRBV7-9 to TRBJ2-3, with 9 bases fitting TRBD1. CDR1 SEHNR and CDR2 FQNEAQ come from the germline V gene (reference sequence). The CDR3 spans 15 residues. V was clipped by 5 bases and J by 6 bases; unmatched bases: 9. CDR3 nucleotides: TGTGCCAGCAGCCCCCTAGGGACAGGGCTGGATACGCAGTATTTT. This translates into CASSPLGTGLDTQYF. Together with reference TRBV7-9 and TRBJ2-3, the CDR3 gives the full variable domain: DTGVSQNPRHKITKRGQNVTFRCDPISEHNRLYWYRQTLGQGPEFLTYFQNEAQLEKSRLLSDRFSAERPKGSFSTLEIQRTEQGDSAMYLCASSPLGTGLDTQYFGPGTRLTVL.

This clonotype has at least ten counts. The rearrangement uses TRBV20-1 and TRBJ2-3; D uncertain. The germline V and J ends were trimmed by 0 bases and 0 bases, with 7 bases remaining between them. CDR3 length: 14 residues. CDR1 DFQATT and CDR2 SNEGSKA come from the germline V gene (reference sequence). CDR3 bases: TGCAGTGCTAGAGAGATAACTAGCACAGATACGCAGTATTTT. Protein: CSAREITSTDTQYF.

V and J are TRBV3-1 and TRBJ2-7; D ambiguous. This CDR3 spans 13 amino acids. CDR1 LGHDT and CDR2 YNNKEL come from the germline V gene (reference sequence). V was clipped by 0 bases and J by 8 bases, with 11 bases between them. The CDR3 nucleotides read TGTGCCAGCAGCCAAGATTCTTCGGGTAAGCAGTACTTC. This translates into CASSQDSSGKQYF.

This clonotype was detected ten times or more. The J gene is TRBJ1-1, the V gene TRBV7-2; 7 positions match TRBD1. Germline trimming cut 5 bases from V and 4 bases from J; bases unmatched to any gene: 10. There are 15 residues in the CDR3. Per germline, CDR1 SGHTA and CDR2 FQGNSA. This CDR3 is CASSPNQGGTTEAFF. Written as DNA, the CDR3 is TGTGCCAGCAGCCCGAATCAGGGGGGGACCACTGAAGCTTTCTTT.

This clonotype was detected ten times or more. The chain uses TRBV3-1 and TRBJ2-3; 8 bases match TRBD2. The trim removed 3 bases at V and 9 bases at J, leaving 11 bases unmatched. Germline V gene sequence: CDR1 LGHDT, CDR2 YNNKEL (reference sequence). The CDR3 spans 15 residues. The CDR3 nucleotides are TGTGCCAGCAGCCATTTGGCGGGGGGCCCGGGGACGCAGTATTTT. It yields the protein CASSHLAGGPGTQYF.